This is a list of T cell receptor beta chains from one sample in a study of T cell clonotyping in hematopoietic cell transplantation. Here immunoSEQ multiplex PCR was the method, and the copy in TCRdb shows in-frame clones only, minus some. The repertoire has roughly 15,000 clones, about 90% of them found once; the top ten carry 2.5% to 3.5%. Sequences were obtained from peripheral blood mononuclear cells. These receptors all come from a man between 50 and 59 years old in good health. Some clones in this sample may be carry-over from other donors' samples. CDR3s include the opening cysteine and the closing phenylalanine or tryptophan.

TRBJ1-6 TRBV18 CASSPPGGHTNSPLHF
TRBJ1-1 TRBV28 CASRQGFVNTEAFF
TRBJ2-6 TRBV6-5 CASSPLAGANVLTF
TRBJ2-6 TRBV11-3 CASSPGQGGLSSGANVLTF
TRBJ1-2 TRBV30 CAWITKHGQDYGYTF
TRBJ1-1 TRBV6-5 CATSRQGNTEAFF
TRBJ1-6 TRBV28 CASRRDSYNSPLHF
TRBJ2-3 TRBV4-1 CASSQGGLATQYF
TRBJ1-1 TRBV28 CASSQAGAGTEAFF
TRBJ2-1 TRBV30 CAWSRKNEQFF
TRBJ2-5 TRBV28 CASSPPQETQYF
TRBJ1-3 TRBV28 CMVGETSRSGNTIYF
TRBJ2-5 TRBV5-1 CASSLVGRRETQYF
TRBJ1-2 TRBV14 CASSQAVRGGGYTF
TRBJ2-3 TRBV25-1 CASSQMARPDTQYF
TRBJ1-1 TRBV6-5 CASREGVSEAFF
TRBJ2-7 TRBV19 CASSTRHLYEQYF
TRBJ1-6 TRBV10-3 CAISERQGSHSPLHF
TRBJ1-1 TRBV28 CASSLPNMDTEAFF
TRBJ1-4 TRBV4-1 CASSQTNANEKLFF